Listed here are 25 T cell receptor beta chains from one sample, sequenced in a study of vaccination and CD4 T cells after COVID-19. The sample's treatment: approximately 11-day PBMC culture with coronavirus spike peptide pools or control peptides (ViraFEST assay). These CD4+ T cells came from an unexposed donor, sampled before the COVID-19 pandemic (2011-2018). The study sequenced cultured CD4+ T cell DNA using the Oncomine TCR Beta short-read assay. From CD4+ T cells that had been cultured, genomic DNA was extracted. Each CDR3 protein gets one entry after TCRdb re-called the PCR reads with MiXCR. This sample has under 10,000 distinct CDR3 sequences; roughly 30% occur once, and the top ten carry about 13%. These receptors' targets are unknown. The sequencing input was CD4+ T cells from blood, cultured in vitro. These receptors were obtained from a human donor in good health.

The chain couples TRBV19 to TRBJ1-2; the match to TRBD1 covers 7 bases. Germline V gives CDR1 LNHDA, CDR2 SQIVND (reference sequence). The CDR3 is made up of 13 amino acids. The junction had 6 bases not matched to a gene; V was cut back by 6 bases and J by 5 bases. This CDR3 is CASSGQVIYGYTF. The DNA for the CDR3 is TGTGCCAGTAGCGGACAGGTGATATATGGCTACACCTTC.

The V call is TRBV20-1, the J call TRBJ2-3; D not resolved. The CDR3 has 12 residues. Germline CDR1 DFQATT, CDR2 SNEGSKA (reference sequence). V lost 6 bases and J 3 bases, leaving 10 bases between the germline ends. CDR3 bases: TGCAGTGCCCGATTCATTACAGATACGCAGTATTTT. Encoded protein: CSARFITDTQYF.

This rearrangement joins TRBV5-4 to TRBJ1-2; D may be TRBD1 (5 bases). Deletions cut 5 bases from V and 3 bases from J, with 11 bases between. CDR1 is SGHNT and CDR2 is YYREEE in the germline V gene (reference sequence). The CDR3 has 13 residues. The CDR3 sequence: CASRPTGYYGYTF. The CDR3, as DNA: TGTGCCAGCAGACCTACAGGCTACTATGGCTACACCTTC.

The chain is built from TRBV5-1 and TRBJ1-1; D gene uncertain. V shed 0 bases and J shed 0 bases, with 9 bases lying between them. The V gene's germline CDR1 is SGHRS and CDR2 YFSETQ. The CDR3 is made up of 15 amino acids. CDR3 amino acids: CASSLGSQLNTEAFF. The CDR3 DNA sequence: TGCGCCAGCAGCTTGGGAAGTCAGTTGAACACTGAAGCTTTCTTT.

A few counts support this clonotype. The chain has TRBV20-1 and TRBJ1-1; D is possibly TRBD1 (6 bases). CDR3 size: 16 residues. Between the trimmed V and J ends, which lost 1 base and 5 bases, there was a span of 20 bases. Germline CDR1 is DFQATT and CDR2 is SNEGSKA (reference sequence). For the CDR3, the DNA is TGCAGTGCTAGAGCCCCTGGGCAGGGGTCGGAAACTGAAGCTTTCTTT. Translating gives CSARAPGQGSETEAFF.

This clonotype was seen a few times. The J gene is TRBJ2-5, the V gene TRBV20-1, with D perhaps assigned TRBD1 or TRBD2 (6 bases each). Germline CDR1 is DFQATT and CDR2 is SNEGSKA (reference sequence). The CDR3 contains 13 residues. Trimming removed 6 bases at V and 5 bases at J, with 16 bases between. The CDR3 protein is CSAPGAGGETQYF. The CDR3 DNA reads TGCAGTGCGCCGGGGGCCGGCGGGGAGACCCAGTACTTC.

V gene TRBV23-1 combines with J gene TRBJ2-7; the D gene is possibly TRBD1 (6 bases). TRBV23-1 is labeled an ORF, and its function is uncertain. Between the trimmed V and J ends, which lost 4 bases and 0 bases, there was a span of 7 bases. The CDR3 has 13 amino acids. CDR3 in amino acids: CASSLGASYEQYF. In DNA, the CDR3 is TGCGCCAGCAGTCTGGGGGCCTCCTACGAGCAGTACTTC.

The count of this clonotype is one. The CDR3: CASSPGLNTEAFF. DNA for the CDR3: TGTGCCAGCAGCCCCGGACTGAACACTGAAGCTTTCTTT. This chain uses TRBV12-3 or TRBV12-4 with TRBJ1-1; D remains unclear. Trimming cost V 6 bases and J 0 bases, with 8 bases left between them. The CDR3 covers 13 residues.

The rearrangement joins TRBV11-3 to TRBJ2-3, with D tentatively TRBD1 (8 bases). Germline CDR1 SGHNT, CDR2 YENEEA. The CDR3 loop spans 15 amino acids. Trimming removed 4 bases from V and 4 bases from J, with 15 bases in between. This CDR3 is CASSSGQGGSDTQYF. The CDR3, as DNA: TGTGCCAGCAGCTCCGGACAGGGAGGGTCAGATACGCAGTATTTT. The full variable domain, in which reference TRBV11-3 and TRBJ2-3 provide the parts outside the CDR3, is EAGVVQSPRYKIIEKKQPVAFWCNPISGHNTLYWYLQNLGQGPELLIRYENEEAVDDSQLPKDRFSAERLKGVDSTLKIQPAELGDSAVYLCASSSGQGGSDTQYFGPGTRLTVL.

V gene TRBV28 combines with J gene TRBJ1-2; tentative D call: TRBD1 (6 bases). V was cut by 10 bases and J by 6 bases, with 15 bases left in between. The CDR3 spans 12 residues. The germline V gene encodes CDR1 MDHEN and CDR2 SYDVKM. The CDR3 DNA is TGTGCCATAACAGGGAGAAAGGATGGCTACACCTTC. Its translation is CAITGRKDGYTF.

V is TRBV6-2 or TRBV6-3 and J is TRBJ1-5, with TRBD1 matching 9 bases. The CDR3 contains 14 residues. The V segment lost 6 bases and the J segment 5 bases; nucleotides outside the gene matches: 5. CDR1 and CDR2 (germline): MNHEY, SVGEGT. For the CDR3, the DNA is TGTGCCAGCAGCCCGGGACAGGGTCATCAGCCCCAGCATTTT. Translating gives CASSPGQGHQPQHF.

Only a few counts were recorded for this clonotype. J is TRBJ2-1 and V is TRBV20-1; TRBD2 matches 13 bases. V lost 6 bases and J lost 0; bases outside the gene matches: 5. The CDR3 loop spans 16 amino acids. The germline CDR1 and CDR2 sequences are DFQATT and SNEGSKA (reference sequence). The CDR3 DNA reads as TGCAGTGCCCCCGGGACTAGCGGGATCTCCTACAATGAGCAGTTCTTC. Protein product: CSAPGTSGISYNEQFF.

The CDR3 sequence is CASSLGGPGTYNEQFF. Here the CDR3 DNA reads TGTGCCAGCAGCTTAGGCGGACCTGGAACATACAATGAGCAGTTCTTC. The genes are TRBV7-2 and TRBJ2-1; D gene uncertain. The CDR3 is 16 residues long. Germline lookup yields CDR1 SGHTA and CDR2 FQGNSA. Trimming left V 1 base short and J 4 bases short, with 14 bases between.

This chain uses TRBV7-2 with TRBJ2-1; maybe TRBD2 (7 bases). CDR1 is SGHTA and CDR2 is FQGNSA in the germline V gene. CDR3 size: 13 residues. V gave up 1 base and J gave up 13 bases, with 14 bases separating them. The CDR3 loop reads CASSLVGGGAQFF. The CDR3 bases are TGTGCCAGCAGCTTAGTAGGGGGAGGGGCTCAGTTCTTC. Using reference TRBV7-2 and TRBJ2-1 for the parts outside the CDR3, the full variable domain is GAGVSQSPSNKVTEKGKDVELRCDPISGHTALYWYRQSLGQGLEFLIYFQGNSAPDKSGLPSDRFSAERTGGSVSTLTIQRTQQEDSAVYLCASSLVGGGAQFFGPGTRLTVL.

This clonotype came up a few times. The V gene is TRBV11-1, the J gene TRBJ2-3; D uncertain. The CDR3 spans 15 residues. Trimming stripped 1 base from V and 0 bases from J, with 8 bases between. Germline V gene lookup returns CDR1 SGHAT and CDR2 FQDESV (reference sequence). The CDR3 here is CASSLDGLSTDTQYF. For the CDR3, the DNA is TGTGCCAGCAGCTTAGACGGGCTTAGCACAGATACGCAGTATTTT.

The gene calls are TRBV20-1 and TRBJ1-2; D is uncertain. The CDR3 is made up of 13 amino acids. V lost 3 bases, J lost 2 bases, and 10 bases lay in between. Germline V gives CDR1 DFQATT, CDR2 SNEGSKA (reference sequence). The CDR3, as DNA: TGCAGTGCTAGGACGGAGCAGAACTATGGCTACACCTTC. Encoded protein: CSARTEQNYGYTF.

This chain connects TRBV7-2 to TRBJ1-5; D is undetermined. V was trimmed by 5 bases and J by 2 bases, leaving 13 bases between them. The CDR3 runs 15 residues. The germline V gene has CDR1 SGHTA and CDR2 FQGNSA. The CDR3 nucleotides read TGTGCCAGCAGCACCGGGCCGGCGGGCAATCAGCCCCAGCATTTT. Translation: CASSTGPAGNQPQHF.

CDR3: CSVGGGMSNQPQHF. The CDR3 region has the DNA TGCAGCGTTGGAGGGGGCATGAGCAATCAGCCCCAGCATTTT. The chain couples TRBV29-1 to TRBJ1-5, with 7 bases matching TRBD1. This CDR3 region has 14 residues. Unmatched junction bases numbered 4, after V lost 4 bases and J lost 1 base. CDR1 and CDR2 (germline): SQVTM, ANQGSEA.

This chain links TRBV15 with TRBJ2-3; D remains ambiguous. This CDR3 contains 15 residues. V was clipped by 3 bases and J by 1 base, with 11 bases between them. CDR1 is LNHNV, CDR2 YYDKDF, per germline (reference sequence). In DNA form, the CDR3 reads TGTGCCACCAGCAGTAGCATCCGCGGCACAGATACGCAGTATTTT. Translated: CATSSSIRGTDTQYF.

The sample holds a few counts of this clonotype. V and J are TRBV7-8 and TRBJ1-2, with TRBD1 identical over 8 bases. The ends lost 1 base at V and 3 bases at J; junction bases unmatched: 4. The CDR3 sequence is 15 residues long. Germline CDR1 and CDR2: SGHVS and FQNEAQ. The CDR3 DNA sequence: TGTGCCAGCAGCTTAGGGGCAGGGGGCGACTATGGCTACACCTTC. The encoded protein is CASSLGAGGDYGYTF.

The chain has TRBV15 and TRBJ2-3; D is uncertain. The CDR3 extends over 16 amino acids. Trimming removed 1 base at V and 0 bases at J, with 11 bases between. Germline assignment: CDR1 LNHNV and CDR2 YYDKDF (reference sequence). CDR3 DNA sequence: TGTGCCACCAGCAGAGGAGCTAGTCATAGCACAGATACGCAGTATTTT. As protein: CATSRGASHSTDTQYF.

The CDR3 DNA reads as TGTGCCAGCAGCCTGGGGGAGGCAGGGTGGGGGACAGATACGCAGTATTTT. It yields the protein CASSLGEAGWGTDTQYF. This sequence joins TRBV7-3 and TRBJ2-3, with D possibly being TRBD2 (6 bases). This CDR3 has 17 amino acids. The ends were cut back, 5 bases at V and 3 bases at J, with 21 bases in the middle. Germline V gene sequence: CDR1 SGHTA, CDR2 FQGTGA.

V is TRBV28 and J is TRBJ2-1; possible D gene TRBD2, 5 bases. The CDR3 sequence is 14 residues long. Germline-derived CDR1 and CDR2 are MDHEN and SYDVKM. V lost 5 bases to trimming and J lost 6 bases, with 14 bases between them. The CDR3 region has the DNA TGTGCCAGCAGTCCCGACAATGAGGGCAATGAGCAGTTCTTC. Protein product: CASSPDNEGNEQFF. Drawing the rest from reference TRBV28 and TRBJ2-1, the complete variable domain is DVKVTQSSRYLVKRTGEKVFLECVQDMDHENMFWYRQDPGLGLRLIYFSYDVKMKEKGDIPEGYSVSREKKERFSLILESASTNQTSMYLCASSPDNEGNEQFFGPGTRLTVL.

The chain couples TRBV19 to TRBJ1-5; no reliable D call. The germline V and J ends were trimmed by 6 bases and 3 bases, with 9 bases remaining between them. The CDR3 is made up of 13 amino acids. Germline CDR1 reads LNHDA; CDR2 reads SQIVND (reference sequence). The CDR3 sequence: CASSQDLNQPQHF. CDR3 nucleotides: TGTGCCAGTAGCCAGGATCTCAATCAGCCCCAGCATTTT.

This clonotype was observed a handful of times. This chain links TRBV7-2 with TRBJ2-5, with D possibly called TRBD1 or TRBD2 (5 bases each). V was trimmed by 3 bases and J by 2 bases, leaving 10 bases between them. The CDR3 covers 14 residues. CDR1 and CDR2 from the germline V gene are SGHTA and FQGNSA. The CDR3 nucleotides are TGTGCCAGCAGCTTGGGGGTAGGGCAAGAGACCCAGTACTTC. Translating gives CASSLGVGQETQYF.